This is a list of T cell receptor beta chains from one sample in a study of blood T cells in healthy people across ages. TCRdb used MiXCR to reprocess the 5' RACE reads, holding one entry per CDR3 protein. The sample lists hundreds of thousands of distinct CDR3 sequences, about 30% occurring once. The sample consisted of blood. These receptor sequences come from a woman of 80 years or more in good health. Each CDR3 is given without its conserved first and last residue. Each record gives: V gene, J gene, CDR3 protein.

V gene: TRBV5-1
J gene: TRBJ2-7
CDR3 protein: ASSLGQQGNEQY

V gene: TRBV5-4
J gene: TRBJ2-1
CDR3 protein: ASSRESHIYNEQF

V gene: TRBV5-1
J gene: TRBJ1-5
CDR3 protein: ASALTGGGQPQH

V gene: TRBV20-1
J gene: TRBJ2-7
CDR3 protein: SAQNRAGAYEQY

V gene: TRBV6-2/TRBV6-3
J gene: TRBJ2-6
CDR3 protein: ASSDLQGSGANVLT

V gene: TRBV7-9
J gene: TRBJ2-1
CDR3 protein: ASSLALPQYNEQF

V gene: TRBV10-3
J gene: TRBJ1-6
CDR3 protein: AARDRDNSPLH

V gene: TRBV30
J gene: TRBJ1-3
CDR3 protein: AWVSWSSGNTIY

V gene: TRBV5-1
J gene: NA
CDR3 protein: ASSRRVSSGSYNEQY

V gene: TRBV2
J gene: TRBJ2-6
CDR3 protein: ASSQSFSGANVLT

V gene: TRBV3-1
J gene: TRBJ2-6
CDR3 protein: ASSQGGVAGANVLT

V gene: TRBV7-6
J gene: TRBJ2-1
CDR3 protein: ASSRGQPLNEQF

V gene: TRBV27
J gene: TRBJ2-3
CDR3 protein: ASSLPGQIRDTQY

V gene: TRBV14
J gene: TRBJ1-1
CDR3 protein: ASSQVPQNTEAF